What follows are 28 T cell receptor beta chains derived from one specimen sequenced in a study of T-cell memory formation after mild COVID-19 (dated by TCRdb to the early 2020s). Libraries were made using 5' RACE. Data came from an Illumina NovaSeq 6000. The public reads were run again by TCRdb, first through fastp at Q25 and then through MiXCR, and only productive beta chains were kept. Entries that share a CDR3 protein sequence are merged under the most common genes and DNA. The sample table contains 350,000 or so distinct CDR3 sequences; only one count was recorded for approximately 21% of them. The ten largest clonotypes hold around 12% of the sample. Sequenced sample: PBMCs or a T cell subset sorted from them (not recorded which). These TCRs come from an adult woman who had mild COVID-19 (a few samples of this study predate the infection). The sample titles of this study are shuffled in the database, so cell type and time point are left out; the donor was told from shared clones.

The J gene is TRBJ2-1, the V gene TRBV12-3 or TRBV12-4, with D possibly being TRBD2 (6 bases). The length of the CDR3 is 14 residues. Deletions cut 2 bases from V and 6 bases from J, with 11 bases between. The chain's CDR3 is CASSLRRDFNEQFF. The CDR3, as DNA: TGTGCCAGCAGTTTACGGAGGGACTTCAATGAGCAGTTCTTC.

This clonotype has a handful of counts. The rearrangement uses TRBV5-1 and TRBJ1-5; D uncertain. V was pared by 0 bases and J by 6 bases, with 10 bases between. The germline CDR1 and CDR2 sequences are SGHRS and YFSETQ. This CDR3 has 14 residues. CDR3 DNA sequence: TGCGCCAGCAGCTTGGCCGGGGAGGCTCAGCCCCAGCATTTT. Protein product: CASSLAGEAQPQHF.

The V and J genes are TRBV20-1 and TRBJ2-1, with D uncertain. The CDR3 loop spans 14 amino acids. Per germline, CDR1 DFQATT and CDR2 SNEGSKA (reference sequence). V gave up 6 bases and J gave up 0 bases, with 12 bases separating them. CDR3 sequence reads: CSALAWSSYNEQFF. In nucleotides, the CDR3 is TGCAGTGCCCTCGCGTGGAGCTCCTACAATGAGCAGTTCTTC.

The genes are TRBV5-1 and TRBJ1-1; TRBD1 matches 8 bases. Germline CDR1 SGHRS, CDR2 YFSETQ. Losses at the gene ends were 4 bases for V and 5 bases for J; bases not matched to a gene: 13. CDR3 size: 16 residues. The CDR3 loop reads CASSLQGPTGETEAFF. The CDR3 DNA sequence: TGCGCCAGCAGCCTTCAGGGCCCGACAGGGGAAACTGAAGCTTTCTTT.

This clonotype was detected ten times or more. The chain employs TRBV5-1 and TRBJ1-1; D gene unclear. This CDR3 is built from 14 residues. Deletions cut 5 bases from V and 0 bases from J, with 11 bases between. The germline CDR1 and CDR2 sequences are SGHRS and YFSETQ. CDR3 in amino acids: CASRPGTVNTEAFF. Here the CDR3 DNA reads TGCGCCAGCAGACCCGGTACAGTGAACACTGAAGCTTTCTTT.

The chain combines TRBV4-2 with TRBJ2-7; D is unresolved. V dropped 0 bases and J dropped 2 bases, with 8 bases sitting between them. The CDR3 covers 14 residues. The germline V gene encodes CDR1 LGHNA and CDR2 YNFKEQ. The CDR3 DNA sequence: TGTGCCAGCAGCCAAGATAAGGGCCCCTACGAGCAGTACTTC. Protein: CASSQDKGPYEQYF.

In this sample, this clonotype turned up a few times. The chain couples TRBV10-3 to TRBJ2-7, with D unresolved. V lost 5 bases, J lost 4 bases, and 12 bases lay in between. This CDR3 is 13 amino acids long. Germline CDR1 is ENHRY and CDR2 is SYGVKD. The CDR3 here is CAISMADKYEQYF. The CDR3 region has the DNA TGTGCCATCAGTATGGCCGACAAGTACGAGCAGTACTTC.

This clonotype was counted a few times. V gene TRBV6-5 combines with J gene TRBJ1-2, with D unclear. The CDR3 sequence is 14 residues long. CDR1 and CDR2 (germline): MNHEY, SVGAGI. The ends were cut back, 4 bases at V and 8 bases at J, with 17 bases in the middle. Written as DNA, the CDR3 is TGTGCCAGCAGTTCCGCGGACGGTCTGCGAGGCTACACCTTC. This translates into CASSSADGLRGYTF.

The chain employs TRBV9 and TRBJ2-7, with 10 bases lining up with TRBD2. Germline V gives CDR1 SGDLS, CDR2 YYNGEE. The CDR3 runs to 16 residues. V lost 6 bases, J lost 4 bases, and 13 bases stayed unmatched. CDR3 DNA sequence: TGTGCCAGCACCCCTTCTGCTAGCGGGAGTTGGTACGAGCAGTACTTC. Translated, it gives CASTPSASGSWYEQYF.

The chain is built from TRBV20-1 and TRBJ2-1; the D call may be TRBD1 or TRBD2 (5 bases each). The V gene lost 0 bases and the J gene lost 2 bases, with 14 bases spanning the gap. Germline CDR1 reads DFQATT; CDR2 reads SNEGSKA (reference sequence). This CDR3 has 16 residues. CDR3 sequence (DNA): TGCAGTGCTAGAGATTTCCGGGGCTCTACCTACAATGAGCAGTTCTTC. Encoded protein: CSARDFRGSTYNEQFF.

This clonotype was seen a few times. The chain is built from TRBV4-1 and TRBJ2-1, with a possible D match to TRBD2 (7 bases). V lost 0 bases and J lost 4, with 10 bases in between. The germline V gene encodes CDR1 MGHRA and CDR2 YSYEKL. The CDR3 spans 15 residues. CDR3 residues: CASSQDGGAYNEQFF. CDR3 DNA sequence: TGCGCCAGCAGCCAAGATGGGGGGGCATACAATGAGCAGTTCTTC.

V gene TRBV30 combines with J gene TRBJ2-4, with D possibly matching TRBD1 (6 bases). The CDR3 has 14 amino acids. CDR1 is GTSNPN and CDR2 is SVGIG in the germline V gene (reference sequence). V was pared by 5 bases and J by 4 bases, with 15 bases between. CDR3 nucleotides: TGTGCCTGGTGCAGGGGCCCCTCTAAAAACATTCAGTACTTC. Its protein is CAWCRGPSKNIQYF.

This clonotype has only a few counts. CDR3 residues: CATSEYTAVEQFF. CDR3 coding DNA: TGTGCCACCAGTGAATATACAGCTGTAGAGCAGTTCTTC. This chain uses TRBV24-1 with TRBJ2-1; no clear D. Germline CDR1 and CDR2: KGHDR and SFDVKD. Between the trimmed V and J ends, which lost 4 bases and 10 bases, there was a span of 13 bases. CDR3 size: 13 residues.

This clonotype came up a few times. The chain combines TRBV6-2 or TRBV6-3 with TRBJ2-1, with 8 bases fitting TRBD2. Germline loops: CDR1 MNHEY, CDR2 SVGEGT. The J segment lost 7 bases and the V segment lost 8 bases, leaving 7 bases of the junction unmatched. The CDR3 length is 13 residues. The CDR3 is CASDGRALNEQFF. CDR3 bases: TGTGCCAGCGACGGGAGGGCATTAAATGAGCAGTTCTTC.

The rearrangement uses TRBV12-3 or TRBV12-4 and TRBJ1-5; D gene uncertain. V lost 4 bases and J lost 12, with 19 bases in between. The CDR3 consists of 14 residues. In DNA form, the CDR3 reads TGTGCCAGCAGTTCCACGTGGCAACAAAACGACCAGCATTTT. Protein sequence: CASSSTWQQNDQHF.

This clonotype was seen a handful of times. V gene TRBV7-8 combines with J gene TRBJ2-7; the D gene is possibly TRBD1 (5 bases). CDR1 and CDR2 (germline): SGHVS, FQNEAQ. With 5 bases removed from V and 2 bases from J, the gap between germline ends came to 16 bases. There are 15 residues in the CDR3. CDR3 protein: CASSGPWQGTYEQYF. CDR3 DNA sequence: TGTGCCAGCAGCGGCCCCTGGCAGGGTACCTACGAGCAGTACTTC.

This clonotype showed up just a few times. The chain recombines TRBV5-5 with TRBJ2-3; 13 bases are a match to TRBD2. V shed 0 bases and J 8 bases; nucleotides not matched to a gene: 6. The CDR3 runs 16 residues. Germline assignment: CDR1 SGHKS and CDR2 YYEKEE (reference sequence). The CDR3, as DNA: TGTGCCAGCAGCTTGGAGGGACTAGCGGGGAGCGGTACGCAGTATTTT. Protein: CASSLEGLAGSGTQYF.

The chain links TRBV7-3 to TRBJ2-5; 15 positions agree with TRBD2. With V trimmed by 5 bases and J by 3 bases, 7 bases remained unmatched. There are 17 residues in the CDR3. CDR1 SGHTA and CDR2 FQGTGA come from the germline V gene. The CDR3 is CASSPGTSGGRKETQYF. In nucleotides, the CDR3 is TGTGCCAGCAGCCCTGGGACTAGCGGGGGGCGAAAAGAGACCCAGTACTTC.

This clonotype was picked up a small number of times. The chain has TRBV9 and TRBJ2-3; 9 positions match TRBD2. Losses at the gene ends were 0 bases for V and 2 bases for J; bases not matched to a gene: 4. The CDR3 runs 16 residues. CDR1 is SGDLS and CDR2 is YYNGEE in the germline V gene. DNA for the CDR3: TGTGCCAGCAGCGTAGAGGTAGCGGGGGTCACAGATACGCAGTATTTT. Translating it yields CASSVEVAGVTDTQYF.

The chain carries TRBV30 and TRBJ2-1; D not certain. The CDR3 extends over 15 amino acids. Germline-derived CDR1 and CDR2 are GTSNPN and SVGIG (reference sequence). Trimming removed 3 bases from V and 0 bases from J, with 12 bases in between. The CDR3 nucleotides read TGTGCCTGGAGCCGCCAAATGAGCTCCTACAATGAGCAGTTCTTC. As protein: CAWSRQMSSYNEQFF.

This clonotype was detected only a few times. This chain links TRBV12-3 or TRBV12-4 with TRBJ1-1; 7 bases match TRBD1. Trimming removed 6 bases from V and 5 bases from J; junction bases left unmatched: 9. This CDR3 is 14 amino acids long. The CDR3 coding sequence is TGTGCCAGCAGAATGACAGGGATTGGTACTGAAGCTTTCTTT. It specifies CASRMTGIGTEAFF.

This chain connects TRBV30 to TRBJ2-5; 7 bases align to TRBD1. The germline V gene has CDR1 GTSNPN and CDR2 SVGIG (reference sequence). The CDR3 is made up of 13 amino acids. Unmatched junction bases numbered 4, after V lost 1 base and J lost 5 bases. Here the CDR3 reads CAWSGGQRETQYF. CDR3 DNA: TGTGCCTGGAGTGGGGGACAGAGGGAGACCCAGTACTTC.

The rearrangement links TRBV5-4 to TRBJ2-7; no reliable D call. CDR1 is SGHNT, CDR2 YYREEE, per germline (reference sequence). V gave up 4 bases and J gave up 2 bases, with 13 bases separating them. The CDR3 consists of 14 residues. The CDR3 sequence is CASSDRRETYEQYF. In DNA, the CDR3 is TGTGCCAGCAGCGATCGACGAGAGACCTACGAGCAGTACTTC. Combining the CDR3 with reference TRBV5-4 and TRBJ2-7 gives the whole variable domain ETGVTQSPTHLIKTRGQQVTLRCSSQSGHNTVSWYQQALGQGPQFIFQYYREEENGRGNFPPRFSGLQFPNYSSELNVNALELDDSALYLCASSDRRETYEQYFGPGTRLTVT.

J is TRBJ1-2 and V is TRBV7-9; no clear D. Trimming left V 5 bases short and J 5 bases short, with 6 bases between. Germline-derived CDR1 and CDR2 are SEHNR and FQNEAQ (reference sequence). This CDR3 contains 11 residues. This CDR3 reads CASSHRYGYTF. Written as DNA, the CDR3 is TGTGCCAGCAGCCACCGGTATGGCTACACCTTC.

The J gene is TRBJ2-2, the V gene TRBV5-6; D is unclear. V was shortened by 3 bases and J by 3 bases, with 9 bases between the two germline ends. The V gene's germline CDR1 is SGHDT and CDR2 YYEEEE. CDR3 length: 14 amino acids. This CDR3 reads CASSSGPDTGELFF. CDR3 DNA sequence: TGTGCCAGCAGCTCCGGACCCGACACCGGGGAGCTGTTTTTT.

The chain is built from TRBV25-1 and TRBJ2-7; 7 bases match TRBD2. The CDR3 loop spans 13 amino acids. Germline V gives CDR1 MGHDK, CDR2 SYGVNS. With 7 bases clipped from V and 1 base from J, the junction kept 4 bases outside the gene matches. The CDR3 protein is CASTSGGSYEQYF. The CDR3 bases are TGTGCCAGCACTAGCGGAGGATCCTACGAGCAGTACTTC.

Ten or more counts support this clonotype. The rearrangement uses TRBV2 and TRBJ2-3, with TRBD2 matching over 8 bases. CDR1 and CDR2 from the germline V gene are SNHLY and FYNNEI. This CDR3 has 13 residues. V lost 8 bases, J lost 3 bases, and 4 bases stayed unmatched. The CDR3 DNA follows: TGTGCCAGCCAGGGGACTAGTACAGATACGCAGTATTTT. This codes for CASQGTSTDTQYF.

As DNA, the CDR3 is TGCGCCAGCAGCCAAGCAGAGTACAATGAGCAGTTCTTC. Protein: CASSQAEYNEQFF. This chain connects TRBV4-1 to TRBJ2-1, with D hard to call. Germline CDR1 MGHRA, CDR2 YSYEKL. The CDR3 spans 13 residues. V was shortened by 1 base and J by 4 bases, with 5 bases between the two germline ends.